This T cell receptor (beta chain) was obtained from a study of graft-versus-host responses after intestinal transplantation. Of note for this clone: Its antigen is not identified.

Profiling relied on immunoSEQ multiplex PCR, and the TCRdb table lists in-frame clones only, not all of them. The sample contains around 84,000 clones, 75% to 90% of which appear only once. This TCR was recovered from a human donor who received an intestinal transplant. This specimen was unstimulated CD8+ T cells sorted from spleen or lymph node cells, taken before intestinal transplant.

The CDR3 region has the DNA TGTGCCAGCAGCCGCTCCCCCTCGCGCGGCGACTACGAGCAGTACTTC. Amino acids: CASSRSPSRGDYEQYF. The J gene is TRBJ2-7, the V gene TRBV16, with unresolved D. Trimming took 4 bases from V and 3 from J, leaving 19 bases between them. The CDR3 runs 16 residues. Per the germline V gene, CDR1 is KGHSY and CDR2 is FQNENV.